A few counts support the clone carrying this T cell receptor beta chain. TCRdb re-derived calls from the RT-PCR reads in MiXCR, one entry per CDR3 protein. This table has tens of thousands of distinct CDR3 sequences, 48% appearing once. The CDR3 covers 15 residues. The germline CDR1 and CDR2 sequences are LGHNA and YSLEER. V gave up 0 bases and J gave up 4 bases, with 12 bases separating them. The record originates from a study of patients and donors after allogeneic stem cell transplantation. The source of this sequence is a human donor who was either an allogeneic HSCT recipient or a stem cell or donor lymphocyte infusion donor (not recorded which). It is not recorded whose cells these are; they may come from a transplant donor. Sequences were obtained from blood, either unsorted or a sorted T cell fraction (not recorded which). This chain uses TRBV4-3 with TRBJ1-2, with D possibly matching TRBD1 (5 bases). CDR3 in DNA: TGCGCCAGCAGCCAAGATGTTATAGGGGCCTATGGCTACACCTTC. The encoded protein is CASSQDVIGAYGYTF.